These 20 T cell receptor beta chains came from one sample sequenced in a study of cytomegalovirus exposure and HLA in healthy donors. The PCR used 60 Vbeta and 13 Jbeta primers. Repertoires were generated with immunoSEQ multiplex PCR, while TCRdb's copy carries only in-frame clones and drops some. The listing contains about 130,000 clones. The specimen sequenced was PBMCs. These receptors all come from a woman aged 55-69 years in good health and CMV-seronegative.

The V call is TRBV5-3, the J call TRBJ2-7, with 10 bases lining up with TRBD2. TRBV5-3 is an ORF for which the function is uncertain. This CDR3 region has 14 residues. V was clipped by 8 bases and J by 9 bases; unmatched bases: 14. The DNA for the CDR3 is TGTGCCAGTCGACTAGCGGGCGGGTCTCGGGGGCAGTACTTC. This codes for CASRLAGGSRGQYF.

The J gene is TRBJ2-1, the V gene TRBV11-1; D possibly corresponds to TRBD1 (6 bases). Germline values: CDR1 SGHAT, CDR2 FQDESV (reference sequence). The V gene lost 5 bases and the J gene lost 8 bases, with 10 bases spanning the gap. There are 12 residues in the CDR3. The CDR3 coding sequence is TGTGCCAGCAGCAACAGGGTAGATGAGCAGTTCTTC. Its translation: CASSNRVDEQFF. The full variable domain, rest sourced from reference TRBV11-1 and TRBJ2-1, is EAEVAQSPRYKITEKSQAVAFWCDPISGHATLYWYRQILGQGPELLVQFQDESVVDDSQLPKDRFSAERLKGVDSTLKIQPAELGDSAMYLCASSNRVDEQFFGPGTRLTVL.

The J gene is TRBJ2-1, the V gene TRBV19; 8 nucleotides match TRBD2. Losses at the gene ends were 5 bases for V and 5 bases for J; bases not matched to a gene: 11. From germline, CDR1 is LNHDA and CDR2 SQIVND (reference sequence). The CDR3 loop spans 16 amino acids. The CDR3 DNA reads as TGTGCCAGTAGTGTCCTCGGGGGGGCGACTGACAATGAGCAGTTCTTC. It encodes CASSVLGGATDNEQFF.

The rearrangement uses TRBV4-1 and TRBJ2-5; D may be TRBD1 (6 bases). The J call may be mistaken, given a closer DNA end match to TRBJ2-7. Germline V gives CDR1 MGHRA, CDR2 YSYEKL. The CDR3 length is 15 residues. Here the CDR3 reads CASSQDDRSSYEQYF. DNA of the CDR3: TGCGCCAGCAGCCAAGACGACAGGAGCTCCTACGAGCAGTACTTC.

Worth noting for this clone: One end of the junction fails to match germline, which may point to a read error. This rearrangement joins TRBV20-1 to TRBJ1-1; the D is unclear. The germline V gene has CDR1 DFQATT and CDR2 SNEGSKA (reference sequence). CDR3 length: 11 amino acids. The CDR3 sequence is CSARGPTKAFF. The CDR3 region has the DNA TGCAGTGCTAGAGGACCCACTAAAGCTTTCTTT.

The chain recombines TRBV7-6 with TRBJ1-6; possible D gene TRBD1, 5 bases. The germline V gene has CDR1 SGHVS and CDR2 FNYEAQ. The CDR3 runs 16 residues. V was pared by 4 bases and J by 10 bases, with 20 bases between. The CDR3 sequence: CASSSTPGGVKSPLHF. CDR3 DNA: TGTGCCAGCAGCTCTACCCCGGGAGGGGTCAAATCACCCCTCCACTTT.

The genes are TRBV2 and TRBJ1-2, with 8 bases identical to TRBD1. The junction had 12 bases not matched to a gene; V was cut back by 4 bases and J by 5 bases. There are 16 residues in the CDR3. The germline V gene encodes CDR1 SNHLY and CDR2 FYNNEI. Here the CDR3 DNA reads TGTGCCAGCAGTGCAGGGGGCCTATTAGCCCTTTATGGCTACACCTTC. It is translated as CASSAGGLLALYGYTF.

V is TRBV28 and J is TRBJ2-1; 7 nucleotides agree with TRBD2. CDR3 length equals 15 residues. Germline V gene sequence: CDR1 MDHEN, CDR2 SYDVKM. V trimming: 6 bases; J trimming: 0 bases; junction bases outside the gene matches: 5. The chain's CDR3 is CASSRGGASYNEQFF. In DNA form, the CDR3 reads TGTGCCAGCAGCCGCGGGGGAGCCTCCTACAATGAGCAGTTCTTC.

Worth noting for this clone: Other DNA sequences within the sample encode an identical CDR3. The J gene is TRBJ1-1, the V gene TRBV2; D gene unclear. The CDR3 contains 15 residues. CDR1 and CDR2 (germline): SNHLY, FYNNEI. With 6 bases removed from V and 2 bases from J, the gap between germline ends came to 16 bases. The CDR3 nucleotides are TGTGCCAGCAGCCAAGCGCAAGGCCCAAACACTGAAGCTTTCTTT. Translated, it gives CASSQAQGPNTEAFF.

The chain couples TRBV19 to TRBJ2-5; 8 positions agree with TRBD1. Germline V lookup: CDR1 LNHDA, CDR2 SQIVND (reference sequence). Losses at the gene ends were 7 bases for V and 0 bases for J; bases not matched to a gene: 7. CDR3 length: 15 amino acids. CDR3 in amino acids: CASNQGQANQETQYF. Here the CDR3 DNA reads TGTGCCAGTAATCAGGGACAGGCGAACCAAGAGACCCAGTACTTC.

The chain uses TRBV11-2 and TRBJ2-7; D gene unclear. The CDR3 extends over 13 amino acids. V gave up 0 bases and J gave up 3 bases, with 6 bases separating them. Germline V gene sequence: CDR1 SGHAT, CDR2 FQNNGV. CDR3: CASSLEVYYEQYF. CDR3 bases: TGTGCCAGCAGCTTAGAGGTCTACTACGAGCAGTACTTC.

The chain employs TRBV7-8 and TRBJ2-7; D may be TRBD1 (5 bases). The CDR3 has 14 residues. CDR1 is SGHVS and CDR2 is FQNEAQ in the germline V gene. Trimming took off 2 bases at V and 3 bases at J, with 11 bases between the two ends. The CDR3 reads CASSLRLRDYEQYF. The CDR3 DNA follows: TGTGCCAGCAGCTTAAGGCTCAGGGACTACGAGCAGTACTTC. Full variable domain (remainder filled in from reference TRBV7-8 and TRBJ2-7): GAGVSQSPRYKVAKRGQDVALRCDPISGHVSLFWYQQALGQGPEFLTYFQNEAQLDKSGLPSDRFFAERPEGSVSTLKIQRTQQEDSAVYLCASSLRLRDYEQYFGPGTRLTVT.

The chain is built from TRBV28 and TRBJ2-7, with 9 bases lining up with TRBD2. Looked up from germline, CDR1 is MDHEN and CDR2 is SYDVKM. V shed 0 bases and J 3 bases; nucleotides not matched to a gene: 3. The CDR3 totals 15 residues. CDR3 sequence reads: CASSLWASGDYEQYF. In DNA form, the CDR3 reads TGTGCCAGCAGTTTATGGGCTAGCGGGGACTACGAGCAGTACTTC.

The CDR3 DNA reads TGTGCCAGCGCCACTAGCGGGGGAACAGATACGCAGTATTTT. It codes for CASATSGGTDTQYF. V is TRBV2 and J is TRBJ2-3, with 11 positions matching TRBD2. Germline V gene sequence: CDR1 SNHLY, CDR2 FYNNEI. V trimming: 8 bases; J trimming: 3 bases; junction bases outside the gene matches: 4. The CDR3 sequence is 14 residues long.

The chain combines TRBV7-8 with TRBJ1-2; 9 bases match TRBD1. Looked up from germline, CDR1 is SGHVS and CDR2 is FQNEAQ. The CDR3 covers 14 residues. V dropped 6 bases and J dropped 5; count of bases not matched to a gene: 7. Here the CDR3 DNA reads TGTGCCAGCAGAAGGACAGGGGATTTTTATGGCTACACCTTC. Its translation is CASRRTGDFYGYTF.

The V gene is TRBV10-2, the J gene TRBJ1-6, with D perhaps TRBD1 (5 bases). V dropped 5 bases and J dropped 9 bases, with 11 bases sitting between them. This CDR3 has 13 amino acids. CDR1 WSHSY and CDR2 SAAADI come from the germline V gene. The CDR3 bases are TGCGCCAGCAGTCTTCAGGGCGGTTCACCCCTCCACTTT. This codes for CASSLQGGSPLHF.

The chain couples TRBV13 to TRBJ2-1; 8 bases line up with TRBD2. Unmatched junction bases numbered 10, after V lost 4 bases and J lost 2 bases. The length of the CDR3 is 17 residues. Germline-derived CDR1 and CDR2 are PRHDT and FYEKMQ (reference sequence). The CDR3 sequence is CASSSGGGTRAYNEQFF. The CDR3 region has the DNA TGTGCCAGCAGCTCCGGGGGGGGGACAAGAGCCTACAATGAGCAGTTCTTC. Supplemented by reference TRBV13 and TRBJ2-1, the full variable domain reads AAGVIQSPRHLIKEKRETATLKCYPIPRHDTVYWYQQGPGQDPQFLISFYEKMQSDKGSIPDRFSAQQFSDYHSELNMSSLELGDSALYFCASSSGGGTRAYNEQFFGPGTRLTVL.

V is TRBV10-3 and J is TRBJ1-2; D gene ambiguous. CDR3 size: 14 residues. Trimming removed 10 bases from V and 6 bases from J, with 21 bases in between. Germline V gives CDR1 ENHRY, CDR2 SYGVKD. CDR3 residues: CATLQTGRNNGYTF. Here the CDR3 DNA reads TGTGCCACCTTACAGACCGGCAGAAACAATGGCTACACCTTC.

V and J are TRBV6-6 and TRBJ1-5, with TRBD1 identical over 8 bases. The CDR3 loop spans 15 amino acids. V lost 4 bases and J lost 6; bases outside the gene matches: 8. Looked up from germline, CDR1 is MNHNY and CDR2 is SVGAGI (reference sequence). The CDR3 coding sequence is TGTGCCAGCAGTTCCTCGACAGGGGAACTTCAGCCCCAGCATTTT. This translates into CASSSSTGELQPQHF.

The chain is built from TRBV29-1 and TRBJ2-5, with 9 bases aligning to TRBD1. Germline loops: CDR1 SQVTM, CDR2 ANQGSEA. The CDR3 totals 12 residues. V trimming: 4 bases; J trimming: 5 bases; junction bases outside the gene matches: 2. This CDR3 reads CSVGQGDETQYF. DNA for the CDR3: TGCAGCGTTGGACAGGGGGACGAGACCCAGTACTTC. The full variable domain, completed using reference TRBV29-1 and TRBJ2-5, is SAVISQKPSRDICQRGTSLTIQCQVDSQVTMMFWYRQQPGQSLTLIATANQGSEATYESGFVIDKFPISRPNLTFSTLTVSNMSPEDSSIYLCSVGQGDETQYFGPGTRLLVL.